The 27 T cell receptor beta chains below come from one sample, sequenced in a study of cytomegalovirus exposure and HLA in healthy donors. The PCR used 60 Vbeta and 13 Jbeta primers. Some clones are missing from TCRdb's copy, which holds only in-frame ones; the method was immunoSEQ multiplex PCR. Here the sample spans approximately 100,000 clones, about 81% being singletons. Sequencing used PBMCs. The receptors derive from a man between 18 and 35 years old in good health and CMV-seropositive.

This clone has just a few counts. This chain connects TRBV21-1 to TRBJ1-3; the D call of TRBD1 is as the table states it, not checked on the DNA. TRBV21-1 is shown as a pseudogene. The CDR3 runs 16 residues. The CDR3 here is CASSIGGHCSGNTIYF. DNA of the CDR3: TGTGCCAGCAGCATTGGTGGGCATTGCTCTGGAAACACCATATATTTT.

This chain connects TRBV10-3 to TRBJ2-7; TRBD2 aligns across 7 bases. The ends lost 10 bases at V and 1 base at J; junction bases unmatched: 4. Germline CDR1 ENHRY, CDR2 SYGVKD. CDR3 length: 12 residues. CDR3 sequence: CATSSGSYEQYF. CDR3 sequence (DNA): TGTGCCACCTCTAGCGGATCCTACGAGCAGTACTTC.

The rearrangement joins TRBV5-5 to TRBJ1-2, with TRBD1 as a possible D gene (6 bases). V was shortened by 4 bases and J by 5 bases, with 12 bases between the two germline ends. Germline V CDR1 and CDR2: SGHKS, YYEKEE (reference sequence). The CDR3 is 13 residues long. The CDR3 sequence is CASSIHTGYGYTF. CDR3 in DNA: TGTGCCAGCAGCATACACACAGGGTATGGCTACACCTTC.

The chain has TRBV27 and TRBJ1-6, with unresolved D. The germline gives CDR1 MNHEY, CDR2 SMNVEV (reference sequence). Trimming took off 0 bases at V and 0 bases at J, with 9 bases between the two ends. This CDR3 spans 17 amino acids. CDR3 nucleotide sequence: TGTGCCAGCAGTTTATCCTCCGAGAGCTCCTATAATTCACCCCTCCACTTT. It codes for CASSLSSESSYNSPLHF.

The chain links TRBV29-1 to TRBJ2-7, with D perhaps matching TRBD1 (6 bases). The CDR3 runs to 13 residues. V was shortened by 6 bases and J by 0 bases, with 12 bases between the two germline ends. Germline V gene data show CDR1 as SQVTM and CDR2 as ANQGSEA. This CDR3 is CSVIRGGSYEQYF. The CDR3, as DNA: TGCAGCGTCATCAGAGGGGGCTCCTACGAGCAGTACTTC.

The V gene is TRBV4-2, the J gene TRBJ2-7, with 9 bases identical to TRBD1. This CDR3 is built from 15 residues. The germline CDR1 and CDR2 sequences are LGHNA and YNFKEQ. V lost 0 bases to trimming and J lost 6 bases; unmatched junction nucleotides: 6. CDR3 coding DNA: TGTGCCAGCAGCCAAGAGGGACAGGGTCTTAGCGAGCAGTACTTC. Its protein product is CASSQEGQGLSEQYF.

This clone was recorded a few times. The V and J genes are TRBV6-4 and TRBJ1-6, with 8 bases matching TRBD1. The CDR3 runs to 15 residues. Germline trimming cut 4 bases from V and 5 bases from J; bases unmatched to any gene: 4. CDR1 is MRHNA and CDR2 is SNTAGT in the germline V gene. This chain's CDR3 is CASSVSTGDNSPLHF. The DNA for the CDR3 is TGTGCCAGCAGTGTCTCGACAGGGGATAATTCACCCCTCCACTTT.

The rearrangement uses TRBV7-8 and TRBJ1-1; D might be TRBD1 (5 bases). The germline V gene has CDR1 SGHVS and CDR2 FQNEAQ. V was clipped by 2 bases and J by 7 bases, with 20 bases between them. The CDR3 sequence is 16 residues long. The CDR3 is CASSLRMGGTGHEAFF. CDR3 bases: TGTGCCAGCAGCTTACGGATGGGCGGGACGGGGCATGAAGCTTTCTTT.

V is TRBV10-2 and J is TRBJ1-2; D remains unclear. Germline V lookup: CDR1 WSHSY, CDR2 SAAADI. V lost 2 bases and J 8 bases, leaving 15 bases between the germline ends. This CDR3 contains 14 residues. The CDR3 nucleotides read TGCGCCAGCAGTGAGATGGGCAGATCAGGCGGCTACACCTTC. This translates into CASSEMGRSGGYTF.

The genes are TRBV30 and TRBJ2-3, with TRBD2 matching 7 bases. This CDR3 spans 13 amino acids. V was clipped by 0 bases and J by 3 bases; unmatched bases: 0. Germline loops: CDR1 GTSNPN, CDR2 SVGIG (reference sequence). The CDR3 bases are TGTGCCTGGAGTGTTAGCGGGACAGATACGCAGTATTTT. Its translation: CAWSVSGTDTQYF.

Of note for this clone: This sample includes further DNA sequences coding for the same CDR3. This sequence joins TRBV27 and TRBJ1-2; tentatively, D is TRBD1 (6 bases). CDR1 is MNHEY, CDR2 SMNVEV, per germline (reference sequence). This CDR3 contains 13 residues. V dropped 2 bases and J dropped 4 bases, with 8 bases sitting between them. The CDR3 is CASSLAGVYGYTF. Written as DNA, the CDR3 is TGTGCCAGCAGTTTAGCAGGGGTCTATGGCTACACCTTC.

V gene TRBV7-2 combines with J gene TRBJ1-6; D uncertain. In germline, CDR1 is SGHTA, CDR2 FQGNSA. Trimming shortened V by 2 bases and J by 1 base, and 12 bases separated the two germline ends. The CDR3 consists of 17 residues. The CDR3 protein is CASSLRQDGSYNSPLHF. The CDR3 nucleotides are TGTGCCAGCAGCTTAAGGCAGGATGGGTCCTATAATTCACCCCTCCACTTT.

The chain joins TRBV5-1 to TRBJ2-6; 8 positions agree with TRBD2. Germline V gene lookup returns CDR1 SGHRS and CDR2 YFSETQ. The CDR3 sequence is 19 residues long. Losses at the gene ends were 0 bases for V and 0 bases for J; bases not matched to a gene: 8. As DNA, the CDR3 is TGCGCCAGCAGCTTGGACTCCGGGAGGGGACCCTCTGGGGCCAACGTCCTGACTTTC. Protein: CASSLDSGRGPSGANVLTF.

V usage is TRBV29-1 and J usage is TRBJ2-5; 10 bases fit TRBD2. Germline values: CDR1 SQVTM, CDR2 ANQGSEA. CDR3 length: 18 amino acids. V was clipped by 2 bases and J by 1 base; unmatched bases: 13. DNA of the CDR3: TGCAGCGTTGAATCCCCAGCGGGGGGGCGACATCCCCAAGAGACCCAGTACTTC. Translated, it gives CSVESPAGGRHPQETQYF.

The CDR3 loop reads CASSLQGAGGYTF. CDR3 nucleotides: TGTGCCAGCAGCCTGCAGGGGGCCGGTGGCTACACCTTC. The chain uses TRBV6-5 and TRBJ1-2; TRBD1 matches at 8 bases. The germline V gene has CDR1 MNHEY and CDR2 SVGAGI. This CDR3 has 13 residues. V shed 6 bases, J shed 7 bases, and the junction held 7 bases outside the gene matches.

The CDR3 reads CASNPTGWNSPLHF. The DNA for the CDR3 is TGTGCCAGCAACCCCACAGGGTGGAATTCACCCCTCCACTTT. The rearrangement links TRBV6-5 to TRBJ1-6; tentatively, D is TRBD1 (6 bases). The CDR3 runs 14 residues. CDR1 is MNHEY, CDR2 SVGAGI, per germline. The V end lost 7 bases, the J end lost 7 bases, and 14 bases lay between the germline ends.

V usage is TRBV12-5 and J usage is TRBJ1-1; 8 nucleotides line up with TRBD1. Germline CDR1 reads LGHNT; CDR2 reads FRNRAP. This CDR3 spans 16 amino acids. The J segment lost 1 base and the V segment lost 1 base, leaving 5 bases of the junction unmatched. The CDR3 DNA sequence: TGTGCTAGTGGTTTGGACGCTGACAGGGGGAACACTGAAGCTTTCTTT. Its protein is CASGLDADRGNTEAFF.

This clone was counted between two and nine times. The CDR3, as DNA: TGCGCCAGCAGCCAAGTAGGAGGCATGTCCTCCTACAATGAGCAGTTCTTC. Its protein product is CASSQVGGMSSYNEQFF. This rearrangement joins TRBV4-1 to TRBJ2-1; tentatively, D is TRBD2 (5 bases). V lost 1 base and J lost 0, with 13 bases in between. This CDR3 has 17 amino acids. The germline gives CDR1 MGHRA, CDR2 YSYEKL.

Concerning this clone: Within the sample, other DNA sequences also encode this same CDR3. This chain uses TRBV7-8 with TRBJ1-2, with TRBD1 identical over 7 bases. The trim removed 4 bases at V and 2 bases at J, leaving 1 base unmatched. The CDR3 length is 13 residues. Germline V lookup: CDR1 SGHVS, CDR2 FQNEAQ. In DNA form, the CDR3 reads TGTGCCAGCAGCTCGACAGGGAACTATGGCTACACCTTC. Residues: CASSSTGNYGYTF.

The chain combines TRBV2 with TRBJ1-5, with a possible D match to TRBD1 (6 bases). The germline CDR1 and CDR2 sequences are SNHLY and FYNNEI. Trimming pared 5 bases from V and 0 bases from J, leaving 14 bases between. The CDR3 loop spans 16 amino acids. The CDR3 sequence: CASSWPGEYSNQPQHF. The CDR3 DNA sequence: TGTGCCAGCAGTTGGCCAGGGGAATATAGCAATCAGCCCCAGCATTTT.

The rearrangement joins TRBV5-5 to TRBJ1-4; D ambiguous. Germline V gene lookup returns CDR1 SGHKS and CDR2 YYEKEE (reference sequence). This CDR3 is built from 14 residues. V dropped 4 bases and J dropped 0 bases, with 7 bases sitting between them. In nucleotides, the CDR3 is TGTGCCAGCAGCCCGTCTCCAACTAATGAAAAACTGTTTTTT. Protein product: CASSPSPTNEKLFF.

This clone was recorded a few times. The chain recombines TRBV2 with TRBJ2-2; 8 bases fit TRBD1. Germline V gene data show CDR1 as SNHLY and CDR2 as FYNNEI. The CDR3 spans 15 residues. V trimming: 8 bases; J trimming: 0 bases; junction bases outside the gene matches: 5. CDR3 residues: CASHRGQANTGELFF. In DNA form, the CDR3 reads TGTGCCAGCCATCGGGGACAGGCGAACACCGGGGAGCTGTTTTTT.

The chain couples TRBV5-4 to TRBJ2-7; 9 bases fit TRBD1. Per germline, CDR1 SGHNT and CDR2 YYREEE (reference sequence). This CDR3 contains 13 residues. The V gene end was trimmed by 3 bases and the J gene end by 5 bases; junction bases not matched to a gene: 3. The DNA for the CDR3 is TGTGCCAGCAGCTGGACAGGGGTAAACGAGCAGTACTTC. Its translation: CASSWTGVNEQYF.

J is TRBJ2-7 and V is TRBV6-1, with D perhaps matching TRBD1 (6 bases). The CDR3 is 15 amino acids. Germline assignment: CDR1 MNHNS and CDR2 SASEGT. Trimming removed 1 base at V and 1 base at J, with 11 bases between. The CDR3 protein is CASSEGQGSSYEQYF. The DNA for the CDR3 is TGTGCCAGCAGTGAAGGGCAGGGGTCATCCTACGAGCAGTACTTC.

Only a few counts were recorded for this clone. The DNA of the CDR3 is TGTGCCAGCAGCCCGGACCAGGGGCGCACTGAAGCTTTCTTT. It codes for CASSPDQGRTEAFF. The chain combines TRBV5-6 with TRBJ1-1; tentatively, D is TRBD1 (6 bases). CDR1 SGHDT and CDR2 YYEEEE come from the germline V gene. V shed 4 bases and J shed 4 bases, with 14 bases lying between them. The CDR3 runs 14 residues. The variable domain in full, completed from reference TRBV5-6 and TRBJ1-1, reads DAGVTQSPTHLIKTRGQQVTLRCSPKSGHDTVSWYQQALGQGPQFIFQYYEEEERQRGNFPDRFSGHQFPNYSSELNVNALLLGDSALYLCASSPDQGRTEAFFGQGTRLTVV.

The V call is TRBV10-3, the J call TRBJ1-2; 8 bases match TRBD1. Germline V gene data show CDR1 as ENHRY and CDR2 as SYGVKD. V lost 2 bases and J lost 3; bases outside the gene matches: 11. The CDR3 has 17 amino acids. CDR3 nucleotides: TGTGCCATCAGTGAGACACGATGGGACAGGCACCACTATGGCTACACCTTC. Its translation is CAISETRWDRHHYGYTF.

The chain is built from TRBV13 and TRBJ2-7, with TRBD2 matching 9 bases. J was trimmed by 2 bases and V by 8 bases; bases with no gene match: 7. Germline V gene lookup returns CDR1 PRHDT and CDR2 FYEKMQ (reference sequence). CDR3 length: 14 residues. As DNA, the CDR3 is TGTGCCAGCCACTCGCGGGGGGGTGCCTACGAGCAGTACTTC. Translated: CASHSRGGAYEQYF.